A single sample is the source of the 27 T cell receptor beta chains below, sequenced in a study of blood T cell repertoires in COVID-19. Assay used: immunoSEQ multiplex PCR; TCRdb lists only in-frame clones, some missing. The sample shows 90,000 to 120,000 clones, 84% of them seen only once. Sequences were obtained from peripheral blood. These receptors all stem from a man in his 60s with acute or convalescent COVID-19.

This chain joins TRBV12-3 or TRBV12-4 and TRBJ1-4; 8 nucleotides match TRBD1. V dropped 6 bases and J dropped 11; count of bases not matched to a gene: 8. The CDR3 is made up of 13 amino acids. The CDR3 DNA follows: TGTGCCAGCAGGGGATCGGACAGGGCTAAACTGTTTTTT. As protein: CASRGSDRAKLFF.

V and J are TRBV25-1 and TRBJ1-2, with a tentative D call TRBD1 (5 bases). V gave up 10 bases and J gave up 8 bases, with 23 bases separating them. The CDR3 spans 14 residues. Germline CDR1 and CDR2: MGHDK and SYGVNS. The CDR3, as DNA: TGTGCCACCACCGGGGGGTTTGGAGGAGGCGGCTACACCTTC. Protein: CATTGGFGGGGYTF.

The CDR3 region is CASSYVRGTGNTIYF. The CDR3 DNA follows: TGTGCCAGCAGTTACGTTCGGGGGACCGGAAACACCATATATTTT. V is TRBV6-5 and J is TRBJ1-3; TRBD1 is a possible D gene (5 bases). Germline CDR1 reads MNHEY; CDR2 reads SVGAGI. This CDR3 region has 15 residues. V lost 2 bases and J lost 4, with 12 bases in between.

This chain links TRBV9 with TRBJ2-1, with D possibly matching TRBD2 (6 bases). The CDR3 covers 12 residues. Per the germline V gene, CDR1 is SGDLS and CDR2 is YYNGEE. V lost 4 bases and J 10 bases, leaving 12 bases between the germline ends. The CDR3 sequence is CASSPYGGEQFF. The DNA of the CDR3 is TGTGCCAGCAGCCCGTACGGAGGGGAGCAGTTCTTC. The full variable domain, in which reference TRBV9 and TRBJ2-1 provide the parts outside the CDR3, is DSGVTQTPKHLITATGQRVTLRCSPRSGDLSVYWYQQSLDQGLQFLIQYYNGEERAKGNILERFSAQQFPDLHSELNLSSLELGDSALYFCASSPYGGEQFFGPGTRLTVL.

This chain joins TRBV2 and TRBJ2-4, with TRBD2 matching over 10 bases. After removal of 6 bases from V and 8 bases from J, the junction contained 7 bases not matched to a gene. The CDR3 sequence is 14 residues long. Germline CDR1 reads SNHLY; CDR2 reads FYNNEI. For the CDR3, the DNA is TGTGCCAGCAGGGAGCGGGAGGGTCGGTACATTCAGTACTTC. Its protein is CASREREGRYIQYF.

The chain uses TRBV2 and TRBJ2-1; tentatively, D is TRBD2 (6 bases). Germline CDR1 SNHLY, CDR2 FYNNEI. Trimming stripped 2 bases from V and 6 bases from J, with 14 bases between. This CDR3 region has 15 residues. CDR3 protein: CASSESSGGPNEQFF. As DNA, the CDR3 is TGTGCCAGCAGTGAAAGTAGCGGAGGGCCCAATGAGCAGTTCTTC.

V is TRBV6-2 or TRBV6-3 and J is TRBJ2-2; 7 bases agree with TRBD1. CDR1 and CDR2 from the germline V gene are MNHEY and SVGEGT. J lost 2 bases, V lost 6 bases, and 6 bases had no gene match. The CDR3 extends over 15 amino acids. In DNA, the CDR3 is TGTGCCAGCAGCTTCGACAGGGTTAACACCGGGGAGCTGTTTTTT. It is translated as CASSFDRVNTGELFF.

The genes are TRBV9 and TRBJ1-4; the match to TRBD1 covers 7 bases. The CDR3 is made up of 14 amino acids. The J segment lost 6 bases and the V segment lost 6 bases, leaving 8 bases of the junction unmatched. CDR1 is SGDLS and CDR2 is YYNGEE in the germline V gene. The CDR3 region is CASTKGAGYEKLFF. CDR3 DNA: TGTGCCAGCACGAAGGGGGCGGGGTATGAAAAACTGTTTTTT.

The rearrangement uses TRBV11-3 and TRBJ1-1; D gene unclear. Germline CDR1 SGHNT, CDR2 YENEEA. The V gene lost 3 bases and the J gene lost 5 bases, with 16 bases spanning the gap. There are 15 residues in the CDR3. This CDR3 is CASSFEPSRGTEAFF. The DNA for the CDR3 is TGTGCCAGCAGCTTTGAACCTTCTCGAGGAACTGAAGCTTTCTTT.

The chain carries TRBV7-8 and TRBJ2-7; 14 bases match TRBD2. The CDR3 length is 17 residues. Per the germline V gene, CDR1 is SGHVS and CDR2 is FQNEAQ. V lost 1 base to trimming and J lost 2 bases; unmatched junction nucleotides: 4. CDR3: CASSLVTGLAGAYEQYF. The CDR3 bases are TGTGCCAGCAGCTTAGTAACGGGACTAGCGGGGGCCTACGAGCAGTACTTC. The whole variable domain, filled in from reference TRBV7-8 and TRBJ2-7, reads GAGVSQSPRYKVAKRGQDVALRCDPISGHVSLFWYQQALGQGPEFLTYFQNEAQLDKSGLPSDRFFAERPEGSVSTLKIQRTQQEDSAVYLCASSLVTGLAGAYEQYFGPGTRLTVT.

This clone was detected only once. CDR3 protein: CASSLTSGSTTGELFF. CDR3 nucleotides: TGTGCCAGCAGCTTAACTAGCGGGTCGACCACCGGGGAGCTGTTTTTT. This rearrangement joins TRBV7-9 to TRBJ2-2; TRBD2 matches 9 bases. The length of the CDR3 is 16 residues. Germline CDR1 and CDR2: SEHNR and FQNEAQ (reference sequence). Germline trimming cut 2 bases from V and 4 bases from J; bases unmatched to any gene: 5. The full variable domain, in which reference TRBV7-9 and TRBJ2-2 provide the parts outside the CDR3, is DTGVSQNPRHKITKRGQNVTFRCDPISEHNRLYWYRQTLGQGPEFLTYFQNEAQLEKSRLLSDRFSAERPKGSFSTLEIQRTEQGDSAMYLCASSLTSGSTTGELFFGEGSRLTVL.

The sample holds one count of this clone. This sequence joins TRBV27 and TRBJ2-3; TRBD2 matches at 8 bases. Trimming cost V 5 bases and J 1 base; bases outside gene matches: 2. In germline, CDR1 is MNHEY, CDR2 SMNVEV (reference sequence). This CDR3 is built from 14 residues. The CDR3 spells CASSLAGGTDTQYF. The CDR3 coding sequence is TGTGCCAGCAGTCTAGCGGGCGGCACAGATACGCAGTATTTT.

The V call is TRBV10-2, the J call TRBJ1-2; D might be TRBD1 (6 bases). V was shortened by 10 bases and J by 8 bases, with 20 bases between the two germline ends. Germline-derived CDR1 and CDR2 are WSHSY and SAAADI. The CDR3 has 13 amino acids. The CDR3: CATGNLQGRGYTF. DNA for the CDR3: TGCGCCACGGGGAACTTACAGGGACGCGGCTACACCTTC.

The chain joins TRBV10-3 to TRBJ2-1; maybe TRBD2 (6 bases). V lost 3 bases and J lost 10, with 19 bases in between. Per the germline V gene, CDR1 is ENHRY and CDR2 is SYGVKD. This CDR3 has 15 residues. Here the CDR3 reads CAISEGGGPAGEQFF. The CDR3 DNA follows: TGTGCCATCAGTGAAGGCGGCGGCCCCGCGGGGGAGCAGTTCTTC.

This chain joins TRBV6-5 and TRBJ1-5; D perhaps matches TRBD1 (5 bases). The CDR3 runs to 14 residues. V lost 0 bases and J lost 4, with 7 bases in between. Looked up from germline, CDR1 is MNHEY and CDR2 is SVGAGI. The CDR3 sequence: CASSYSGGNQPQHF. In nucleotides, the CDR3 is TGTGCCAGCAGTTACTCGGGGGGGAATCAGCCCCAGCATTTT.

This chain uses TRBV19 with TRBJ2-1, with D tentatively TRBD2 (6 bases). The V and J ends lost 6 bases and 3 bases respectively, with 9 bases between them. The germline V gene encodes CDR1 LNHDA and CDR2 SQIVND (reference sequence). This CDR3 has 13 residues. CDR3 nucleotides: TGTGCCAGTAGGCTAGCGATCTACAATGAGCAGTTCTTC. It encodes CASRLAIYNEQFF.

DNA for the CDR3: TGTGCCAGTAGTATAAAGACCCCGGGGGGCAATCAGCCCCAGCATTTT. This codes for CASSIKTPGGNQPQHF. The V call is TRBV19, the J call TRBJ1-5; tentative D call: TRBD1 (5 bases). Per germline, CDR1 LNHDA and CDR2 SQIVND (reference sequence). CDR3 length: 16 residues. V lost 2 bases to trimming and J lost 2 bases, with 13 bases between them.

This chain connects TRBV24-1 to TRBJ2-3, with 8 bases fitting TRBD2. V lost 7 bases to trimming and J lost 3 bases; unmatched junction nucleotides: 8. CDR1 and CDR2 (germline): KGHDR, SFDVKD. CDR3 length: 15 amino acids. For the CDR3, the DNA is TGTGCCACCAGCCCTCCGGGCGGGAGGACAGATACGCAGTATTTT. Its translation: CATSPPGGRTDTQYF.

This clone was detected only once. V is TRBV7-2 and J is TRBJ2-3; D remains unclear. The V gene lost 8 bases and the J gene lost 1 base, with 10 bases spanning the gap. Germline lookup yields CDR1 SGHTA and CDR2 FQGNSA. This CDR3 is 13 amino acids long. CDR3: CASLFAGTDTQYF. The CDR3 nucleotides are TGTGCCAGCCTATTCGCGGGCACAGATACGCAGTATTTT. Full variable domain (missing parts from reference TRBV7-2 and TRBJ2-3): GAGVSQSPSNKVTEKGKDVELRCDPISGHTALYWYRQSLGQGLEFLIYFQGNSAPDKSGLPSDRFSAERTGGSVSTLTIQRTQQEDSAVYLCASLFAGTDTQYFGPGTRLTVL.

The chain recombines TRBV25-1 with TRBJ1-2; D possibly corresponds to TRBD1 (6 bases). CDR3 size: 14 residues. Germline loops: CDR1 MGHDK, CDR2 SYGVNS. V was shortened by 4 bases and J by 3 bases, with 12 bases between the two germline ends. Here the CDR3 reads CASSAPGGHYGYTF. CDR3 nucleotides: TGTGCCAGCAGTGCCCCGGGGGGGCACTATGGCTACACCTTC.

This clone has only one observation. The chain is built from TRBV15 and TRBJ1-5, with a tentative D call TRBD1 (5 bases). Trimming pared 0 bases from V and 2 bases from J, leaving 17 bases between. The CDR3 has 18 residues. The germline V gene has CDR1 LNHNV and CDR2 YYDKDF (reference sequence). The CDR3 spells CATSREWTLREGNQPQHF. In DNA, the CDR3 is TGTGCCACCAGCAGAGAGTGGACACTGAGGGAGGGCAATCAGCCCCAGCATTTT.

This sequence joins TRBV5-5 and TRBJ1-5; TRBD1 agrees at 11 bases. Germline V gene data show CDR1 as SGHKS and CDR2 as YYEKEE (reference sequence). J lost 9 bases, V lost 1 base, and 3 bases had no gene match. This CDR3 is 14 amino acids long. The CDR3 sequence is CASSLWDRGWPQHF. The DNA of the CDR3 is TGTGCCAGCAGCTTGTGGGACAGGGGGTGGCCCCAGCATTTT.

In DNA form, the CDR3 reads TGTGCCAGTAGTATTATAGCGGGAAGTACGAACACCGGGGAGCTGTTTTTT. Its translation is CASSIIAGSTNTGELFF. This chain connects TRBV19 to TRBJ2-2; 8 bases align to TRBD2. The CDR3 contains 17 residues. CDR1 is LNHDA and CDR2 is SQIVND in the germline V gene (reference sequence). Trimming at V came to 3 bases and at J to 0 bases, leaving 6 bases not matched to a gene.

CDR3 region: CASSQGARGATNEKLFF. The CDR3 DNA reads as TGCGCCAGCAGCCAAGGTGCCAGGGGCGCAACTAATGAAAAACTGTTTTTT. The chain uses TRBV4-3 and TRBJ1-4; D might be TRBD1 (6 bases). This CDR3 comprises 17 residues. V lost 1 base to trimming and J lost 0 bases, with 12 bases between them. Germline lookup yields CDR1 LGHNA and CDR2 YSLEER.

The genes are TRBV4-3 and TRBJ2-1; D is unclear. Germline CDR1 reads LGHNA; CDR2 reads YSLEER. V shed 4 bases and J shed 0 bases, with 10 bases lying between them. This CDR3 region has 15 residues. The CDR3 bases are TGCGCCAGCAGCCTTGAACGGAGCTCCTACAATGAGCAGTTCTTC. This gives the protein CASSLERSSYNEQFF.

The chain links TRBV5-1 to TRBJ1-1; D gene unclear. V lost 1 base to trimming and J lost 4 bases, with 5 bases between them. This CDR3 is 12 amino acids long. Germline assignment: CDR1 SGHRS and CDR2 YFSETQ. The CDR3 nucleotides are TGCGCCAGCAGCTTGCGAGGCACTGAAGCTTTCTTT. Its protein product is CASSLRGTEAFF.

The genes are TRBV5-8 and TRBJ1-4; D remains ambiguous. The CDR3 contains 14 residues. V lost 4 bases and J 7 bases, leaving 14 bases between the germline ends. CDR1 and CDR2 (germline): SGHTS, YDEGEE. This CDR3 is CASSNVPNTEKLFF. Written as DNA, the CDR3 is TGTGCCAGCAGCAACGTCCCAAACACTGAAAAACTGTTTTTT.